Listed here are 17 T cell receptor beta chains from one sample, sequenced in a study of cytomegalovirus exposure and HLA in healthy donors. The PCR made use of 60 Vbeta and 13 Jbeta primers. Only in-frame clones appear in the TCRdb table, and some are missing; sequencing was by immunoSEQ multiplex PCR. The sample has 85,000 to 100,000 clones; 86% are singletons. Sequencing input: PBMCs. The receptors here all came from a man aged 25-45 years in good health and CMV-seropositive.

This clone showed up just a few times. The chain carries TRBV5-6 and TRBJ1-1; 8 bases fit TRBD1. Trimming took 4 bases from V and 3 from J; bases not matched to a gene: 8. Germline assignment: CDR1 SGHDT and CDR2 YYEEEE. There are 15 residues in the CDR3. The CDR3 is CASSTTGVTDTEAFF. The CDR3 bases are TGTGCCAGCAGCACGACAGGGGTGACGGACACTGAAGCTTTCTTT.

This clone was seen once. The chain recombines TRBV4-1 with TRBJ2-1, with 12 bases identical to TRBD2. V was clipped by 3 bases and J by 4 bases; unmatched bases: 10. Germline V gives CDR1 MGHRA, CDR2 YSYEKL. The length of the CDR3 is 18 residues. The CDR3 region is CASSQGRIGLAGYNEQFF. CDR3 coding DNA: TGCGCCAGCAGCCAGGGAAGGATTGGACTAGCGGGATACAATGAGCAGTTCTTC.

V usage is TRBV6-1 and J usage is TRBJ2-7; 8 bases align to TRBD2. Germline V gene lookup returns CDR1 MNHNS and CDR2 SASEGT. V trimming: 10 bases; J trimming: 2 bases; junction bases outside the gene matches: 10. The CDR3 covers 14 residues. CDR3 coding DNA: TGTGCCACCAAGAAGGGACTAGACACCTACGAGCAGTACTTC. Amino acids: CATKKGLDTYEQYF.

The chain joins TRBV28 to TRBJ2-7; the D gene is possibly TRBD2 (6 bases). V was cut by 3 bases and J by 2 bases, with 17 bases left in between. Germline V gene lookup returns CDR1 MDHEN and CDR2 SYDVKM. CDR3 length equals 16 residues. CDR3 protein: CASSLGEGWGAYEQYF. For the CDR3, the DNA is TGTGCCAGCAGTTTGGGCGAGGGGTGGGGGGCCTACGAGCAGTACTTC.

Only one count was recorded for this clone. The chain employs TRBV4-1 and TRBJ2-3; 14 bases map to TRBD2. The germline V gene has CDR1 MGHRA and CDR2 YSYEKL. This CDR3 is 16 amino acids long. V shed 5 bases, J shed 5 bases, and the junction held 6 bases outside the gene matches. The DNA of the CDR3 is TGCGCCAGCAGCGAGACTAGCGGGAGGGCCGGAGATACGCAGTATTTT. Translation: CASSETSGRAGDTQYF.

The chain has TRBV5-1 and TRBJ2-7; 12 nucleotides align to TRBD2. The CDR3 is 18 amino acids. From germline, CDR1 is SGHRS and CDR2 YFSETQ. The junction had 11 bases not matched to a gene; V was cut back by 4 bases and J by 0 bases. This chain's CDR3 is CASSRIFLTSGSSYEQYF. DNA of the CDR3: TGCGCCAGCAGCAGAATATTTCTGACTAGCGGGAGCTCCTACGAGCAGTACTTC.

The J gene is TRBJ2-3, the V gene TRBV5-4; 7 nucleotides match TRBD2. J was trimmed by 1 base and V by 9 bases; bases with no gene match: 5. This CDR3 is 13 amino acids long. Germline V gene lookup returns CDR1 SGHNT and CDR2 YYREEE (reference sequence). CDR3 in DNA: TGTGCCATCGGGACTAAAGGCACAGATACGCAGTATTTT. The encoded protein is CAIGTKGTDTQYF.

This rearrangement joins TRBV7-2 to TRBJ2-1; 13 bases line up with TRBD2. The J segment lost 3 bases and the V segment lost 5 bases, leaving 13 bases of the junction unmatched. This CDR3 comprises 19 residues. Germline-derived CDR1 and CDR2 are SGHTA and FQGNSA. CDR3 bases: TGTGCCAGCAGCGTACGACAGGGACTAGCGGGATTCGTCTACAATGAGCAGTTCTTC. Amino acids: CASSVRQGLAGFVYNEQFF.

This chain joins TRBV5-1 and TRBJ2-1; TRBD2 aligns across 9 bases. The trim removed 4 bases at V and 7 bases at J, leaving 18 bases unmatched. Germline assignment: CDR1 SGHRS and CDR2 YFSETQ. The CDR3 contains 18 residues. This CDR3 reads CASSPLTGLAGFINEQFF. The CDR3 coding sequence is TGCGCCAGCAGCCCCCTGACAGGGCTAGCGGGATTTATAAATGAGCAGTTCTTC.

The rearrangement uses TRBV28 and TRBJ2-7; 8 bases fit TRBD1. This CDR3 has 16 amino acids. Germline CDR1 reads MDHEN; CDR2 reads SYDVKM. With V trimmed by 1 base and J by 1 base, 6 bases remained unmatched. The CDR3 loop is CASSLSGRGPSYEQYF. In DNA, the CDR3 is TGTGCCAGCAGTTTATCGGGCAGGGGGCCGTCCTACGAGCAGTACTTC.

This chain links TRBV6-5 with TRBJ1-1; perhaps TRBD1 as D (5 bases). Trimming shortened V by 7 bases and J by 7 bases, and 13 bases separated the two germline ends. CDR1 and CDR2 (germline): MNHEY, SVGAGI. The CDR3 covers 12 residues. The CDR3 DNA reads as TGTGCCAGCATAAGTCGACAGATTGAAGCTTTCTTT. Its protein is CASISRQIEAFF.

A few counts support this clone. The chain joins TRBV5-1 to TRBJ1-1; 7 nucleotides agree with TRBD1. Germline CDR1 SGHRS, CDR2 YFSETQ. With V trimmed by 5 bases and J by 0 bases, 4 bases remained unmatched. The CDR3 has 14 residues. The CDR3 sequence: CASSLGTVNTEAFF. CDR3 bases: TGCGCCAGCAGTTTAGGGACAGTGAACACTGAAGCTTTCTTT.

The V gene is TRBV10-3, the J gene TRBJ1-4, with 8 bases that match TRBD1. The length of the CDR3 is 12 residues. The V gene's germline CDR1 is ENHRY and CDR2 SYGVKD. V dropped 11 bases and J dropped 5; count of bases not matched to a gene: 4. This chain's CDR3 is CAATGGNEKLFF. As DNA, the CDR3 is TGTGCCGCTACAGGGGGGAATGAAAAACTGTTTTTT.

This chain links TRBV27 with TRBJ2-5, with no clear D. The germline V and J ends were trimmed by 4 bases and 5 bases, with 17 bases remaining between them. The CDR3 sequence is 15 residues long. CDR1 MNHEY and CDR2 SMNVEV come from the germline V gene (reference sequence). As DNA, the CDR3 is TGTGCCAGCAGTTCAACCACTAAGGTCTGGGAGACCCAGTACTTC. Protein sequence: CASSSTTKVWETQYF.

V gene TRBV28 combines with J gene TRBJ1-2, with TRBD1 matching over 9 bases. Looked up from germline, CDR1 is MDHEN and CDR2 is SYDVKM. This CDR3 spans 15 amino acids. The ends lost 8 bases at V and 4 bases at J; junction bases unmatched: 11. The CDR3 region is CASSSGTGIGYGYTF. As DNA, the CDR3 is TGTGCCAGCTCTTCTGGGACAGGGATTGGCTATGGCTACACCTTC.

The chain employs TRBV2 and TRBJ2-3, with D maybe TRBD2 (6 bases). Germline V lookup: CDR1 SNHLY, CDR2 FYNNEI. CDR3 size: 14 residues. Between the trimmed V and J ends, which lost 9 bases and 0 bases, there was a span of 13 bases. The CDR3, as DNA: TGTGCCAGTGTAAGGGACTCGAGCACAGATACGCAGTATTTT. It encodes CASVRDSSTDTQYF.

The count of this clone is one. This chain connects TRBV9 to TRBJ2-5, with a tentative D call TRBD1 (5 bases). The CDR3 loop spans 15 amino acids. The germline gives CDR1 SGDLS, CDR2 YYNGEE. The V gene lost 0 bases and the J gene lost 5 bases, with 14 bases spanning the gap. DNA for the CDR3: TGTGCCAGCAGCGTAGCGGGCCTCCCAGGGGAGACCCAGTACTTC. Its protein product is CASSVAGLPGETQYF.